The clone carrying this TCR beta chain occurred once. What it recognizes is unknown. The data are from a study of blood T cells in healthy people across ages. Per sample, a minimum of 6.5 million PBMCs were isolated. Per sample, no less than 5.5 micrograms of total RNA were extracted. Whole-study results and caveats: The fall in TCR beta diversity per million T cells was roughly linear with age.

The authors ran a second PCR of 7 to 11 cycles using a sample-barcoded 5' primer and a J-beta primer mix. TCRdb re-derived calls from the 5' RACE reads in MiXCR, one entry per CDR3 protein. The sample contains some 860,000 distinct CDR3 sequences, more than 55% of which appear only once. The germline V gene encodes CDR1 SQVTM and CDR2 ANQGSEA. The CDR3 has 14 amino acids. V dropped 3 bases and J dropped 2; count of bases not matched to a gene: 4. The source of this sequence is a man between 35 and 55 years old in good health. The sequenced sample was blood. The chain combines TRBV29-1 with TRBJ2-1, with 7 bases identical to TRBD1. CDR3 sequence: CSVEGQGAYNEQFF. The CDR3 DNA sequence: TGCAGCGTTGAGGGCCAGGGGGCCTACAATGAGCAGTTCTTC.